These 4 T cell receptor beta chains came from one sample sequenced in a study of radiation and T cells in renal cell carcinoma. Time point of the sample: baseline pretreatment blood. Treatment in this sample: 15 Gy SBRT to primary tumor, nephrectomy 4 weeks later. TCRdb keeps only in-frame clones here, not all; method: immunoSEQ multiplex PCR. This table has around 94,000 clones, around nine tenths appearing once. The input for sequencing was blood, taken from a patient whose treatment included radiotherapy and nephrectomy. All receptors come from a man aged 50 to 59 with renal cell carcinoma.

The chain joins TRBV7-2 to TRBJ1-5; a weak D match, TRBD1 (5 bases). CDR1 and CDR2 from the germline V gene are SGHTA and FQGNSA. The CDR3 has 13 residues. V was pared by 5 bases and J by 9 bases, with 14 bases between. The CDR3 DNA reads as TGTGCCAGCAGCCCTGCGGGGCAGAGGCCCCAGCATTTT. The encoded protein is CASSPAGQRPQHF.

The V call is TRBV2, the J call TRBJ2-5; possibly TRBD1 or TRBD2 for D (5 bases each). Germline V gene sequence: CDR1 SNHLY, CDR2 FYNNEI. The V end lost 10 bases, the J end lost 1 base, and 19 bases lay between the germline ends. The CDR3 totals 15 residues. Here the CDR3 DNA reads TGTGCCACTGCTTGGCATTCAGGGACCCAAGAGACCCAGTACTTC. It specifies CATAWHSGTQETQYF.

This clone was seen a few times. This sequence joins TRBV7-9 and TRBJ1-1; D might be TRBD1 (6 bases). This CDR3 has 14 residues. Trimming cost V 5 bases and J 6 bases, with 16 bases left between them. The germline gives CDR1 SEHNR, CDR2 FQNEAQ (reference sequence). CDR3 DNA sequence: TGTGCCAGCAGCCAGACTCAGGGGAGGGCTGAAGCTTTCTTT. It specifies CASSQTQGRAEAFF.

The chain combines TRBV5-1 with TRBJ2-3; D unresolved. CDR1 is SGHRS, CDR2 YFSETQ, per germline. V lost 0 bases, J lost 5 bases, and 10 bases lay in between. The CDR3 totals 14 residues. The CDR3 nucleotides are TGCGCCAGCAGCTTGGCGGCCTCGGGAGATACGCAGTATTTT. Its translation: CASSLAASGDTQYF.